These 5 T cell receptor beta chains were sequenced from one sample in a study of human T cells and chemical hapten exposure listed by TCRdb under 2021. The library relied on RACE. The instrument was a NextSeq 500. In-frame beta chains were kept once TCRdb had trimmed the public reads at Q25 with fastp and called clones with MiXCR. Records with the same CDR3 protein are collapsed into one entry carrying the most frequent genes and DNA. The sample profile shows around 380,000 distinct CDR3 sequences; 4.5% to 5.5% of them were found once. Roughly 8.2% of the sample rests with the top ten. This specimen's time point label, per the study, means: pre-sensitization, week 0. The treatment or condition label for this specimen denotes: therapeutic diphenylcyclopropenone sensitization with weekly scalp DPC. The sample here was whole blood, taken in connection with sensitization to the hapten diphenylcyclopropenone (DPC). These receptors all stem from a woman aged 18-35 years with alopecia areata. Some clones in this sample may be carry-over from other donors' samples.

The chain employs TRBV20-1 and TRBJ1-4; D is undetermined. CDR3 length equals 14 residues. Between the trimmed V and J ends, which lost 0 bases and 7 bases, there was a span of 12 bases. CDR1 and CDR2 (germline): DFQATT, SNEGSKA (reference sequence). This CDR3 reads CSARDRTAPEKLFF. The CDR3 nucleotides read TGCAGTGCTAGAGATCGTACAGCCCCTGAAAAACTGTTTTTT.

The chain links TRBV4-1 to TRBJ1-4; no definite D call. The CDR3 sequence is 15 residues long. Germline lookup yields CDR1 MGHRA and CDR2 YSYEKL. V lost 2 bases and J lost 2, with 9 bases in between. The CDR3 reads CASSQQVKTNEKLFF. In DNA form, the CDR3 reads TGCGCCAGCAGCCAACAGGTTAAGACTAATGAAAAACTGTTTTTT.

This clonotype has at least ten counts. The V gene is TRBV7-8, the J gene TRBJ2-3; weak D call: TRBD2 (7 bases). Trimming shortened V by 4 bases and J by 5 bases, and 19 bases separated the two germline ends. This CDR3 is 16 amino acids long. CDR1 is SGHVS, CDR2 FQNEAQ, per germline. The CDR3 spells CASSSSGGLAGDTQYF. In DNA form, the CDR3 reads TGTGCCAGCAGCTCCTCGGGGGGCCTAGCCGGAGATACGCAGTATTTT. Full variable domain (missing parts from reference TRBV7-8 and TRBJ2-3): GAGVSQSPRYKVAKRGQDVALRCDPISGHVSLFWYQQALGQGPEFLTYFQNEAQLDKSGLPSDRFFAERPEGSVSTLKIQRTQQEDSAVYLCASSSSGGLAGDTQYFGPGTRLTVL.

In this sample, this clonotype turned up many times. This chain uses TRBV19 with TRBJ1-5, with 8 bases lining up with TRBD1. J was trimmed by 4 bases and V by 3 bases; bases with no gene match: 5. CDR3 length: 15 amino acids. From germline, CDR1 is LNHDA and CDR2 SQIVND (reference sequence). The CDR3 nucleotides are TGTGCCAGTAGTATTGGACAGGGTGGGAATCAGCCCCAGCATTTT. Its protein is CASSIGQGGNQPQHF.

This clonotype was counted between two and nine times. The chain recombines TRBV18 with TRBJ1-2; D uncertain. Germline CDR1 reads KGHSH; CDR2 reads LQKENI. V gave up 3 bases and J gave up 6 bases, with 20 bases separating them. The CDR3 extends over 16 amino acids. As DNA, the CDR3 is TGTGCCAGCTCACCCAATCTTAAAGGGAGTAATAATGGCTACACCTTC. Translation: CASSPNLKGSNNGYTF.